This T cell receptor (beta chain) was obtained from a study of shared clonotypes between healthy human individuals. In its sample, this clone was seen a few times. Its antigen is still unknown. Germline V CDR1 and CDR2: MNHNS, SASEGT. The ends were cut back, 7 bases at V and 5 bases at J, with 12 bases in the middle. This CDR3 spans 14 amino acids. Clones were read by immunoSEQ multiplex PCR, and TCRdb kept only the in-frame ones, dropping some. This table has around 1 million clones, roughly 72% appearing once. Notes on the study in general: Collection of samples was limited to blood; tissue repertoires likely differ.

The sequenced sample was memory CD4+ T cells sorted from blood. Subset specified: CD45RA-negative fraction. This receptor was taken from a man aged 18 to 30 in good health. V gene TRBV6-1 combines with J gene TRBJ1-6; D uncertain. The CDR3 coding sequence is TGTGCCAGCATGAGAGGAGAACATAATTCACCCCTCCACTTT. This gives the protein CASMRGEHNSPLHF.